This T cell receptor beta chain came from a study of T-cell reconstitution after alpha-beta-depleted transplantation in children. Preparing the TCRbeta library involved the use of unique molecular identifiers. MiXCR, run by TCRdb on the PCR reads, gives a single entry per CDR3 protein. The table lists roughly 310,000 distinct CDR3 sequences, 23% of them singletons. Study-level results: The origin of high day-60 TCRbeta diversity in some patients lay in surviving recipient T cells and thymic progenitors. About two months after transplant, alpha-beta T cells reportedly came from several hundred expanded graft clones. Once a year had passed after transplant, T-cell counts and diversity came mostly from newly produced T cells.

This clonotype was found a few times. Antigen: not known. This CDR3 has 12 residues. J lost 8 bases, V lost 6 bases, and 5 bases had no gene match. Germline loops: CDR1 SQVTM, CDR2 ANQGSEA. This specimen was PBMCs, mostly from graft donor cells, taken 180 days after TCRalphabeta/CD19-depleted stem cell transplant. The chain employs TRBV29-1 and TRBJ2-1; 9 bases match TRBD1. The TCR was taken from a male patient younger than 18 who had a stem cell transplant for acute lymphoblastic leukemia, so the T cells may come from the graft donor. The CDR3 DNA reads TGCAGCGTGTGGACAGGGGACTATGAGCAGTTCTTC. The encoded protein is CSVWTGDYEQFF.